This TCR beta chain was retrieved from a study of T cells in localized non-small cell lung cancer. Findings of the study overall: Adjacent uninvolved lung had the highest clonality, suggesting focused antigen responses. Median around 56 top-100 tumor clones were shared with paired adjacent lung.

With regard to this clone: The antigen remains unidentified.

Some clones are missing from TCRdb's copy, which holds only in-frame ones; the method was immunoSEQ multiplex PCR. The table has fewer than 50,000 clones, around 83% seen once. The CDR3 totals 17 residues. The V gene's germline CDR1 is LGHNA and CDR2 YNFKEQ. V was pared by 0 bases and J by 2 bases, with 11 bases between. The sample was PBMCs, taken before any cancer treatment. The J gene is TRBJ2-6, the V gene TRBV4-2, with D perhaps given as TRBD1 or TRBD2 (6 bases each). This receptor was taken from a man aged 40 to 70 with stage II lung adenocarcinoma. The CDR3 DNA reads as TGTGCCAGCAGCCAAGAAGGGGGGTGGGCTGGGGCCAACGTCCTGACTTTC. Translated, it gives CASSQEGGWAGANVLTF.